What follows are 11 T cell receptor beta chains derived from one specimen sequenced in a study of Ad26.COV2.S vaccination and SARS-CoV-2 variants. Sample treatment: 15 to 20 received Ad26.COV2.S at low or high dose, single or two shots; about 5 received placebo; per-sample allocation not given. Specimens were obtained on day 63 following the first vaccine or placebo injection. The protocol was immunoSEQ multiplex PCR, while the TCRdb copy is restricted to in-frame clones and leaves out a portion. This table holds fewer than 400,000 clones, about 86% found once. Here the sequenced sample was peripheral blood, taken in a trial of Ad26.COV2.S vaccine versus placebo. The receptors shown here come from a person aged 18-60 years who received the Ad26.COV2.S COVID-19 vaccine or a placebo.

The V gene is TRBV10-1, the J gene TRBJ2-7, with D tentatively TRBD2 (6 bases). Trimming left V 9 bases short and J 0 bases short, with 18 bases between. Germline CDR1 reads WNHNN; CDR2 reads SYGVQD (reference sequence). The CDR3 consists of 15 residues. The CDR3 DNA reads TGCGCCAGGAGACGGGAGAGGACCCTCTCCTACGAGCAGTACTTC. Amino acid sequence: CARRRERTLSYEQYF.

This clone was observed a handful of times. The J gene is TRBJ2-4, the V gene TRBV7-9, with D perhaps TRBD1 or TRBD2 (5 bases each). The V and J ends lost 5 bases and 0 bases respectively, with 11 bases between them. The germline gives CDR1 SEHNR, CDR2 FQNEAQ (reference sequence). CDR3 size: 15 residues. This CDR3 reads CASSPGTLAKNIQYF. In DNA form, the CDR3 reads TGTGCCAGCAGCCCAGGGACGTTAGCCAAAAACATTCAGTACTTC.

The gene calls are TRBV18 and TRBJ2-5, with TRBD1 as a possible D gene (5 bases). Between the trimmed V and J ends, which lost 6 bases and 5 bases, there was a span of 16 bases. Germline CDR1 and CDR2: KGHSH and LQKENI. There are 14 residues in the CDR3. The CDR3 sequence: CASSPLGVRETQYF. Here the CDR3 DNA reads TGTGCCAGCTCCCCCCTAGGGGTCAGGGAGACCCAGTACTTC.

The V and J genes are TRBV12-2 and TRBJ1-5. TRBV12-2 represents a pseudogene. This CDR3 spans 15 amino acids. This CDR3 reads CASRLVSGGDQPQHF. The DNA of the CDR3 is TGTGCAAGTCGCTTAGTATCGGGGGGGGATCAGCCCCAGCATTTT.

The chain carries TRBV5-6 and TRBJ1-2, with D possibly TRBD1 on 5 matching bases. Germline loops: CDR1 SGHDT, CDR2 YYEEEE. The V end lost 0 bases, the J end lost 10 bases, and 19 bases lay between the germline ends. The CDR3 spans 15 residues. As DNA, the CDR3 is TGTGCCAGCAGCTTGGAGGCAGGGTCCCTTCGCCCCTACACCTTC. It translates to CASSLEAGSLRPYTF. Looking up the rest from reference TRBV5-6 and TRBJ1-2 gives the full variable domain: DAGVTQSPTHLIKTRGQQVTLRCSPKSGHDTVSWYQQALGQGPQFIFQYYEEEERQRGNFPDRFSGHQFPNYSSELNVNALLLGDSALYLCASSLEAGSLRPYTFGSGTRLTVV.

The chain employs TRBV7-8 and TRBJ2-7, with unresolved D. Germline-derived CDR1 and CDR2 are SGHVS and FQNEAQ. The CDR3 spans 13 residues. Trimming removed 4 bases from V and 13 bases from J, with 20 bases in between. CDR3 bases: TGTGCCAGCAGCTCCCCATGGGATTACGCCTTTTACTTC. Translated, it gives CASSSPWDYAFYF.

This chain uses TRBV13 with TRBJ2-3; D is uncertain. V lost 5 bases to trimming and J lost 15 bases, with 21 bases between them. The CDR3 is 13 amino acids. CDR1 PRHDT and CDR2 FYEKMQ come from the germline V gene (reference sequence). CDR3 loop: CASSTEHRAFQYF. The DNA for the CDR3 is TGTGCCAGCAGCACAGAACATCGGGCCTTTCAATATTTT.

V is TRBV3-1 (or the pseudogene TRBV3-2) and J is TRBJ2-3; 9 positions match TRBD2. The CDR3 consists of 16 residues. With V trimmed by 2 bases and J by 2 bases, 5 bases remained unmatched. The germline gives CDR1 LGHDT, CDR2 YNNKEL (reference sequence). This CDR3 reads CASSQFLAGYTDTQYF. In DNA, the CDR3 is TGTGCCAGCAGCCAATTCCTAGCGGGATACACAGATACGCAGTATTTT.

V and J are TRBV6-1 and TRBJ2-7; 11 bases fit TRBD1. The CDR3 sequence is 16 residues long. Looked up from germline, CDR1 is MNHNS and CDR2 is SASEGT. V shed 1 base, J shed 7 bases, and the junction held 9 bases outside the gene matches. The DNA of the CDR3 is TGTGCCAGCAGTGAAGTACGGGGGACAGGGGGTGAGGAGCAGTACTTC. Its translation is CASSEVRGTGGEEQYF.

V is TRBV19 and J is TRBJ1-1; no reliable D call. The CDR3 length is 14 residues. Trimming stripped 9 bases from V and 2 bases from J, with 16 bases between. Germline V lookup: CDR1 LNHDA, CDR2 SQIVND (reference sequence). The CDR3 spells CASLDRWENTEAFF. CDR3 coding DNA: TGTGCCAGCCTAGACCGGTGGGAAAACACTGAAGCTTTCTTT.

V is TRBV9 and J is TRBJ2-1; 8 bases fit TRBD2. CDR1 SGDLS and CDR2 YYNGEE come from the germline V gene. The CDR3 loop spans 14 amino acids. V lost 0 bases and J lost 4; bases outside the gene matches: 0. This CDR3 is CASSVASGYNEQFF. As DNA, the CDR3 is TGTGCCAGCAGCGTAGCTAGCGGGTACAATGAGCAGTTCTTC.